These 4 T cell receptor beta chains were all obtained from the same sample, sequenced in a study of CD8 T cells in ankylosing spondylitis. Each CDR3 protein gets one entry after TCRdb re-called the 5' RACE reads with MiXCR. The table has about 200,000 distinct CDR3 sequences, about 13% seen once. Material for sequencing was blood, either unsorted or a sorted T cell fraction (not recorded which). The origin of the receptors is a male donor with ankylosing spondylitis or in good health (not recorded which).

This clonotype was observed a few times. V usage is TRBV6-5 and J usage is TRBJ1-5; no firm D call. The CDR3 extends over 14 amino acids. Trimming removed 0 bases from V and 4 bases from J, with 7 bases in between. Germline CDR1 and CDR2: MNHEY and SVGAGI. CDR3 coding DNA: TGTGCCAGCAGTTACTCAGTCCAAAATCAGCCCCAGCATTTT. Translation: CASSYSVQNQPQHF.

J is TRBJ2-7 and V is TRBV18; D possibly corresponds to TRBD1 (6 bases). Germline V gene lookup returns CDR1 KGHSH and CDR2 LQKENI. V was trimmed by 7 bases and J by 5 bases, leaving 15 bases between them. This CDR3 spans 13 amino acids. The CDR3 coding sequence is TGTGCCAGCTTGAGTTCGGACAGAAACGAGCAGTACTTC. It encodes CASLSSDRNEQYF.

The J gene is TRBJ2-1, the V gene TRBV6-2 or TRBV6-3, with 11 bases identical to TRBD2. The CDR3 consists of 16 residues. Germline CDR1 and CDR2: MNHEY and SVGEGT. The J segment lost 4 bases and the V segment lost 0 bases, leaving 2 bases of the junction unmatched. The CDR3 region is CASSYSTSGVYNEQFF. The CDR3 bases are TGTGCCAGCAGTTACTCGACTAGCGGGGTGTACAATGAGCAGTTCTTC.

Only a few counts were recorded for this clonotype. The chain has TRBV2 and TRBJ2-5; 13 nucleotides align to TRBD2. V was pared by 7 bases and J by 5 bases, with 13 bases of the junction left unmatched. The germline CDR1 and CDR2 sequences are SNHLY and FYNNEI. The CDR3 extends over 17 amino acids. CDR3 loop: CASIGIGTSGNYETQYF. For the CDR3, the DNA is TGTGCCAGCATCGGGATTGGGACTAGCGGGAATTATGAGACCCAGTACTTC.